What follows are 17 T cell receptor beta chains derived from one specimen sequenced in a study of shared clonotypes between healthy human individuals. Using immunoSEQ multiplex PCR, the repertoire was profiled, and TCRdb retains in-frame clones only, with some absent. The sample holds about 1 million clones; 60% to 80% are singletons and the top ten take around 1.5%. Sequences were obtained from memory CD4+ T cells sorted from blood. This sample's subset: CD45RA-negative fraction. These receptors were collected from a man between 18 and 35 years old in good health.

This chain uses TRBV11-3 with TRBJ2-2, with D possibly TRBD1 on 5 matching bases. This CDR3 is built from 14 residues. CDR1 and CDR2 (germline): SGHNT, YENEEA. Trimming pared 5 bases from V and 5 bases from J, leaving 12 bases between. CDR3 sequence: CASSPRQKTGELFF. In DNA form, the CDR3 reads TGTGCCAGCAGCCCTCGACAGAAGACCGGGGAGCTGTTTTTT.

In this sample, this clone turned up once. One junction end does not reproduce the germline sequence, and a read error may be involved. This chain connects TRBV5-1 to TRBJ2-6; maybe TRBD2 (7 bases). This CDR3 region has 12 residues. Germline V gene data show CDR1 as SGHRS and CDR2 as YFSETQ. The CDR3: CASSPGGRERAF. In DNA form, the CDR3 reads TGCGCCAGCAGCCCGGGGGGCAGGGAAAGGGCTTTC.

Note on this clone: Other DNA sequences in this sample translate to the same CDR3. The rearrangement uses TRBV5-1 and TRBJ2-3; D uncertain. The CDR3 is 14 residues long. Trimming left V 0 bases short and J 2 bases short, with 7 bases between. Per the germline V gene, CDR1 is SGHRS and CDR2 is YFSETQ. The CDR3 DNA is TGCGCCAGCAGCTTGGGCGGTTTCACAGATACGCAGTATTTT. Amino acids: CASSLGGFTDTQYF.

This clone occurred a few times. V and J are TRBV2 and TRBJ1-4; 10 bases agree with TRBD1. CDR1 and CDR2 (germline): SNHLY, FYNNEI. CDR3 length: 12 residues. J was trimmed by 8 bases and V by 8 bases; bases with no gene match: 2. CDR3 loop: CASGQGGEKLFF. The DNA of the CDR3 is TGTGCCAGCGGACAGGGGGGCGAAAAACTGTTTTTT.

About this clone itself: It is likely a read error: a sequence one base away is far more abundant. V gene TRBV28 combines with J gene TRBJ2-6; D is perhaps TRBD1 (5 bases). The CDR3 consists of 15 residues. The germline V gene has CDR1 MDHEN and CDR2 SYDVKM. The CDR3 reads CASSPGNSGADVLTF. DNA for the CDR3: TGTGCCAGCAGTCCAGGGAACTCTGGGGCCGACGTCCTGACTTTC.

This chain links TRBV5-1 with TRBJ2-1; 7 nucleotides agree with TRBD1. V lost 4 bases, J lost 0 bases, and 10 bases stayed unmatched. Germline CDR1 is SGHRS and CDR2 is YFSETQ. The CDR3 totals 17 residues. The CDR3 region is CASSTWTGTSSYNEQFF. The CDR3 region has the DNA TGCGCCAGCAGCACCTGGACAGGTACCAGCTCCTACAATGAGCAGTTCTTC.

The CDR3 here is CASSKVDRGTYEQYF. CDR3 nucleotide sequence: TGTGCCAGCAGCAAAGTGGACAGGGGGACCTACGAGCAGTACTTC. The rearrangement uses TRBV21-1 and TRBJ2-7; TRBD1, the table's D call, was not compared with the DNA. TRBV21-1 is recorded as a pseudogene. CDR3 size: 15 residues.

J is TRBJ2-2 and V is TRBV2; a possible D gene is TRBD2 (5 bases). The CDR3 is 15 amino acids. With 6 bases removed from V and 0 bases from J, the gap between germline ends came to 11 bases. Germline V lookup: CDR1 SNHLY, CDR2 FYNNEI. In nucleotides, the CDR3 is TGTGCCAGCAGGGGTGGACTCTCGAACACCGGGGAGCTGTTTTTT. Translated, it gives CASRGGLSNTGELFF. Filled out from reference TRBV2 and TRBJ2-2, the complete variable domain reads EPEVTQTPSHQVTQMGQEVILRCVPISNHLYFYWYRQILGQKVEFLVSFYNNEISEKSEIFDDQFSVERPDGSNFTLKIRSTKLEDSAMYFCASRGGLSNTGELFFGEGSRLTVL.

This clone was recorded a few times. The chain employs TRBV2 and TRBJ2-7; unclear D gene. V dropped 6 bases and J dropped 6 bases, with 9 bases sitting between them. The V gene's germline CDR1 is SNHLY and CDR2 FYNNEI. This CDR3 contains 11 residues. The CDR3 DNA reads TGTGCCAGCAGGGCCCTCGGCGAGCAGTACTTC. Residues: CASRALGEQYF.

This sequence joins TRBV6-1 and TRBJ1-2, with 12 bases identical to TRBD1. The CDR3 length is 15 residues. Trimming took 8 bases from V and 7 from J; bases not matched to a gene: 11. The germline V gene encodes CDR1 MNHNS and CDR2 SASEGT. The CDR3 is CASRPPGQGASGYTF. In DNA form, the CDR3 reads TGTGCCAGCCGTCCTCCGGGACAGGGGGCATCTGGCTACACCTTC.

The chain employs TRBV13 and TRBJ1-6; TRBD1 agrees at 7 bases. Germline V gene lookup returns CDR1 PRHDT and CDR2 FYEKMQ (reference sequence). This CDR3 is built from 15 residues. V was clipped by 2 bases and J by 2 bases; unmatched bases: 0. The CDR3 loop is CASSLQGAYNSPLHF. CDR3 DNA sequence: TGTGCCAGCAGCTTACAGGGGGCCTATAATTCACCCCTCCACTTT.

The V gene is TRBV7-8, the J gene TRBJ2-6; D gene ambiguous. The CDR3 covers 17 residues. CDR1 and CDR2 (germline): SGHVS, FQNEAQ. With 0 bases removed from V and 1 base from J, the gap between germline ends came to 10 bases. CDR3 amino acids: CASSLAQRASGANVLTF. In DNA, the CDR3 is TGTGCCAGCAGCTTAGCGCAACGAGCGTCTGGGGCCAACGTCCTGACTTTC.

This clone occurred once. V gene TRBV18 combines with J gene TRBJ2-1; 11 nucleotides agree with TRBD2. This CDR3 has 16 residues. Germline loops: CDR1 KGHSH, CDR2 LQKENI. The ends lost 6 bases at V and 6 bases at J; junction bases unmatched: 10. CDR3 region: CASSPGLAATFNEQFF. The CDR3 DNA reads TGTGCCAGCTCCCCGGGACTAGCGGCAACCTTCAATGAGCAGTTCTTC.

This clone was seen a few times. This chain uses TRBV18 with TRBJ2-2; D is undetermined. Trimming stripped 6 bases from V and 0 bases from J, with 8 bases between. The CDR3 length is 14 residues. CDR1 is KGHSH, CDR2 LQKENI, per germline. The CDR3 reads CASSEVSNTGELFF. The DNA for the CDR3 is TGTGCCAGCTCCGAGGTCTCGAACACCGGGGAGCTGTTTTTT.

This clone was seen a few times. The V call is TRBV28, the J call TRBJ2-7; the D is unclear. V was clipped by 11 bases and J by 5 bases, with 7 bases between them. Germline loops: CDR1 MDHEN, CDR2 SYDVKM. This CDR3 spans 9 amino acids. The CDR3 reads CARSDEQYF. The CDR3 DNA reads as TGTGCCCGTTCCGACGAGCAGTACTTC.

Worth noting for this clone: The identical CDR3 is also encoded by other nucleotide sequences in the sample. This rearrangement joins TRBV5-1 to TRBJ2-3; TRBD2 aligns across 8 bases. Germline V gene lookup returns CDR1 SGHRS and CDR2 YFSETQ. Losses at the gene ends were 1 base for V and 1 base for J; bases not matched to a gene: 2. This CDR3 comprises 15 residues. CDR3 in amino acids: CASSLSGRGTDTQYF. CDR3 bases: TGCGCCAGCAGCTTGTCCGGGAGGGGCACAGATACGCAGTATTTT.

The V call is TRBV20-1, the J call TRBJ2-1; D is ambiguous. Germline CDR1 reads DFQATT; CDR2 reads SNEGSKA (reference sequence). V lost 3 bases to trimming and J lost 6 bases, with 6 bases between them. The length of the CDR3 is 11 residues. The DNA for the CDR3 is TGCAGTGCTAGCGACGGCAATGAGCAGTTCTTC. Translating it yields CSASDGNEQFF.